Listed below are T cell receptor beta chains from one sample, sequenced in a study of regulatory T cells in long-lasting Graves disease. TCRdb itself ran the multiplex PCR reads through MiXCR, one entry per CDR3 protein. This sample has around 400,000 distinct CDR3 sequences, with about 16% found just once. Sequencing used peripheral blood mononuclear cells (PBMCs), obtained at new diagnosis, from a patient treated with antithyroid drugs. Every receptor here comes from a female donor with Graves disease. CDR3s include the opening cysteine and the closing phenylalanine or tryptophan. The D gene is left open where the match is weak. Clone size is stated in some rows and not others, as once, few, many or a class when expanded.

j_gene	d_gene	v_gene	abundance	CDR3nt	CDR3aa
TRBJ1-6	NA	TRBV20-1	many	TGCAGTGCTCCTCCCGGGCAGGCTAATTCACCCCTCCACTTT	CSAPPGQANSPLHF
TRBJ2-7	NA	TRBV18	many	TGTGCCAGTCAGACAGGAAGCCTGTACGAGCAGTACTTC	CASQTGSLYEQYF
TRBJ2-7	TRBD1	TRBV7-2	many	TGTGCCAGCAGCTCGACAGGGCGCGGCGAGCAGTACTTC	CASSSTGRGEQYF
TRBJ2-3	TRBD2	TRBV2	many	TGTGCCAGCAGTCCCAGCGGGGGATCACTCACAGATACGCAGTATTTT	CASSPSGGSLTDTQYF
TRBJ2-1	TRBD2	TRBV7-2	many	TGTGCCAGCAGCTCCCAAACAGAGACTAGCGGGAGGAATGAGCAGTTCTTC	CASSSQTETSGRNEQFF
TRBJ1-1	NA	TRBV6-5	NA	TGTGCCAGCAGTTACCAGGGGTACACTGAAGCTTTCTTT	CASSYQGYTEAFF
TRBJ2-3	TRBD2	TRBV27	many	TGTGCCAGCAGTTGGCTAGCGGGAGAAAGAGATACGCAGTATTTT	CASSWLAGERDTQYF
TRBJ2-1	NA	TRBV14	NA	TGTGCCAGCAGCCCCTCGACAACCAAGGGCCGGAGCTCCTACAATGAGCAGTTCTTC	CASSPSTTKGRSSYNEQFF
TRBJ1-4	TRBD1	TRBV19	few	TGTGCCAGTAGTACCCCCCTGGGACAGGGGGGGTTCGGTGAAAAACTGTTTTTT	CASSTPLGQGGFGEKLFF
TRBJ2-7	NA	TRBV7-2	once	TGTGCCAGCAGCTTCGTCGTGGAGGAGCAGTACTTC	CASSFVVEEQYF